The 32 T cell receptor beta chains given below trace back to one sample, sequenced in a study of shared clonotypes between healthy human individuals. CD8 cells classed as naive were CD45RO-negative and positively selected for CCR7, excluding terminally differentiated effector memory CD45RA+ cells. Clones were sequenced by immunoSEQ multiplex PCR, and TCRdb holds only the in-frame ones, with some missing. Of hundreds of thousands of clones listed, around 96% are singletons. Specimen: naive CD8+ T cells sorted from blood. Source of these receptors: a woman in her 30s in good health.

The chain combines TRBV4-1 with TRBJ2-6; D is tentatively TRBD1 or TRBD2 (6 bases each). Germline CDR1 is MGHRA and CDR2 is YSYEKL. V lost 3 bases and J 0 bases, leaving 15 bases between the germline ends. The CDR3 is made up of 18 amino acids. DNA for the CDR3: TGCGCCAGCAGCCACGAAAGGGGGGTTCCCTCTGGGGCCAACGTCCTGACTTTC. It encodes CASSHERGVPSGANVLTF.

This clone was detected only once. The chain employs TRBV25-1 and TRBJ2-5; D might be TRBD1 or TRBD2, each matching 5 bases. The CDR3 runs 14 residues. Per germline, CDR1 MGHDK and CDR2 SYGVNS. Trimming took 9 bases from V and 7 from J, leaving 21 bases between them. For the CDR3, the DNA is TGTGCCAGTGCCTCCGGGACGGGTGCGGGGACCCAGTACTTC. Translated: CASASGTGAGTQYF.

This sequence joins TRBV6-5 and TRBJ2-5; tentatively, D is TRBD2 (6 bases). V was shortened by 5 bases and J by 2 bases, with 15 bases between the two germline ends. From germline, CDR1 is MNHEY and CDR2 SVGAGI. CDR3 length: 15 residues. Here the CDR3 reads CASSTSGLNQETQYF. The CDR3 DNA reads TGTGCCAGCAGTACCTCGGGACTTAATCAAGAGACCCAGTACTTC.

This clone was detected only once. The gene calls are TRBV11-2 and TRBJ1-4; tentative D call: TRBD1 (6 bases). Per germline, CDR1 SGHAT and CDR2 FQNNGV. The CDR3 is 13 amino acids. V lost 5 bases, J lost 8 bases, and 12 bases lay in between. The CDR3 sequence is CASSQGLGEKLFF. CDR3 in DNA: TGTGCCAGCAGCCAGGGGCTGGGGGAAAAACTGTTTTTT.

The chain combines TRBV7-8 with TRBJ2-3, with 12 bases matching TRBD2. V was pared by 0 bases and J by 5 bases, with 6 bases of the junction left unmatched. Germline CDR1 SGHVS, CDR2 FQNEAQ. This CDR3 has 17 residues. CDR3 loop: CASSLAVMGLAGDTQYF. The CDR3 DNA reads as TGTGCCAGCAGCTTAGCAGTCATGGGACTAGCGGGAGATACGCAGTATTTT.

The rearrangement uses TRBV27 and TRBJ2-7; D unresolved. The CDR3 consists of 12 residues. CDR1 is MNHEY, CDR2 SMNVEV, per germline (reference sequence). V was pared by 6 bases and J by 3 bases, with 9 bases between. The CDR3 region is CASRSLGYEQYF. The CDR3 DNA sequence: TGTGCCAGCAGATCCTTAGGCTACGAGCAGTACTTC.

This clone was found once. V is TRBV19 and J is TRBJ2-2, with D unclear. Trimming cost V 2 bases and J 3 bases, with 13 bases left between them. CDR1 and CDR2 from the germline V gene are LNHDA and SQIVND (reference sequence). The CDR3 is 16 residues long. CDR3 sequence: CASSIMWGLDTGELFF. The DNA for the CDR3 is TGTGCCAGTAGTATAATGTGGGGTCTTGACACCGGGGAGCTGTTTTTT.

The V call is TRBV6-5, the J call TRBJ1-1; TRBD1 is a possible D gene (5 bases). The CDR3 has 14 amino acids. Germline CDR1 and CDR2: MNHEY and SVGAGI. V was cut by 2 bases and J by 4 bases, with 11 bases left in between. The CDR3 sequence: CASSYGGFGTEAFF. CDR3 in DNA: TGTGCCAGCAGTTACGGGGGGTTCGGCACTGAAGCTTTCTTT.

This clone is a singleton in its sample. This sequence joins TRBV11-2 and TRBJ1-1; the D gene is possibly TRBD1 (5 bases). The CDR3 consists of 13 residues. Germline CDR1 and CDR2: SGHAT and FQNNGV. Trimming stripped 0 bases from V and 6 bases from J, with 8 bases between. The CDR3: CASSLDWGAEAFF. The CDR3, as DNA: TGTGCCAGCAGCTTAGATTGGGGCGCTGAAGCTTTCTTT.

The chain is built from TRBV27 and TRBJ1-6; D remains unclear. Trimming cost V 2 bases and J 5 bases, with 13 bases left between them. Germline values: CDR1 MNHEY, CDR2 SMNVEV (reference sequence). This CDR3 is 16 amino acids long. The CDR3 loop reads CASSLGYISDNSPLHF. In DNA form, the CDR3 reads TGTGCCAGCAGTTTAGGGTACATATCAGATAATTCACCCCTCCACTTT.

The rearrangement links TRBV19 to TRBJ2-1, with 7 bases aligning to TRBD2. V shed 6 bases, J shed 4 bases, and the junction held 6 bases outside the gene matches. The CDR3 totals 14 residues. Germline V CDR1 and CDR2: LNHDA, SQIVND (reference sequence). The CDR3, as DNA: TGTGCCAGTAGATCCGCGGGAGTTTACAATGAGCAGTTCTTC. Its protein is CASRSAGVYNEQFF.

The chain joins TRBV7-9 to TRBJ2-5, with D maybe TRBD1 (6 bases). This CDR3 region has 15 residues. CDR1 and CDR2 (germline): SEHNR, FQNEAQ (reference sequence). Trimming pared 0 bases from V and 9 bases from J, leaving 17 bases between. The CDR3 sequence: CASSLASGQLVAQYF. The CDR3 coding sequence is TGTGCCAGCAGCTTAGCCTCTGGACAGCTAGTGGCCCAGTACTTC.

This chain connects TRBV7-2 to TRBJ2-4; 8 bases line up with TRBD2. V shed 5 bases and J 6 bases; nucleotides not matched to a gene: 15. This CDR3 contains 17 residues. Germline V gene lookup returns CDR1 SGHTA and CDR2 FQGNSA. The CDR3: CASSVGGGLDVGNIQYF. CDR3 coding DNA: TGTGCCAGCAGCGTTGGAGGGGGACTAGATGTCGGAAACATTCAGTACTTC.

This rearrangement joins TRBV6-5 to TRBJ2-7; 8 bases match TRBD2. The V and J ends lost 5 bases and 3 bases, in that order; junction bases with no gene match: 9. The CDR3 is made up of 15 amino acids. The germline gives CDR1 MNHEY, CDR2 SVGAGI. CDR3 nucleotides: TGTGCCAGCAGTCCGGGACTAGGGATTCTCTACGAGCAGTACTTC. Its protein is CASSPGLGILYEQYF.

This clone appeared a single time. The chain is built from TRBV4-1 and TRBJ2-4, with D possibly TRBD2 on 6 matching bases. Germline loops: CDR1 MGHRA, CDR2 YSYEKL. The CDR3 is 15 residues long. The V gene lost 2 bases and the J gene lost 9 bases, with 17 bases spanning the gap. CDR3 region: CASSQLFGRIGIQYF. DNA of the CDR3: TGCGCCAGCAGCCAACTCTTCGGGAGAATTGGCATTCAGTACTTC.

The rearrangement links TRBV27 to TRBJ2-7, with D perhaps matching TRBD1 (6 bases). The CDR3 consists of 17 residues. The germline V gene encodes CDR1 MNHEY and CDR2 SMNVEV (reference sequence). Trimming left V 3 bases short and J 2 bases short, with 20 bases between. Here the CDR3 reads CASSFSGQDLITYEQYF. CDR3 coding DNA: TGTGCCAGCAGTTTCTCGGGACAAGACCTAATCACCTACGAGCAGTACTTC.

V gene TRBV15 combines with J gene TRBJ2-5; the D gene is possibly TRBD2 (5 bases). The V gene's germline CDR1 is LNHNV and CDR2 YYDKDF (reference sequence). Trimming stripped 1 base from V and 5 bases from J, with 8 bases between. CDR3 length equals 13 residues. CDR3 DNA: TGTGCCACCAGCAGAGCCGGGATGGAGACCCAGTACTTC. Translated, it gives CATSRAGMETQYF.

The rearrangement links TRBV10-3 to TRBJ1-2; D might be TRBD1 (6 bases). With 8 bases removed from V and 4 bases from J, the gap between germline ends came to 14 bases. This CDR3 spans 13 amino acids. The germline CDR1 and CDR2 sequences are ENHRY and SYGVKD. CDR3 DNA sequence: TGTGCCATCCGGGACACCGATCCCTATGGCTACACCTTC. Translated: CAIRDTDPYGYTF.

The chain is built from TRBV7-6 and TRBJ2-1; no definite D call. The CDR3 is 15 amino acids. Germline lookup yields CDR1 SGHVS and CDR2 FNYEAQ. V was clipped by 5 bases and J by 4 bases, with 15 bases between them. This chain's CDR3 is CASSPGALSYNEQFF. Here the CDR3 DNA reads TGTGCCAGCAGCCCCGGAGCCCTATCTTACAATGAGCAGTTCTTC.

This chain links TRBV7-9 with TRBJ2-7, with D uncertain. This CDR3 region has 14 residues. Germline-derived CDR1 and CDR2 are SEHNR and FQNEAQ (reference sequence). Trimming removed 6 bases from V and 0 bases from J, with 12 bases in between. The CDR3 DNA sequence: TGTGCCAGCAGTTCCCCCCAGGACTCCTACGAGCAGTACTTC. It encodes CASSSPQDSYEQYF.

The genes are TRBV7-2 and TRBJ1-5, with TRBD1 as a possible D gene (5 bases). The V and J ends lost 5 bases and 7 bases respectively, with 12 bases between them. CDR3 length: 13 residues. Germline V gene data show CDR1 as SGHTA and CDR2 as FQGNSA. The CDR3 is CASSPNRYQPQHF. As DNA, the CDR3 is TGTGCCAGCAGCCCCAACAGGTACCAGCCCCAGCATTTT.

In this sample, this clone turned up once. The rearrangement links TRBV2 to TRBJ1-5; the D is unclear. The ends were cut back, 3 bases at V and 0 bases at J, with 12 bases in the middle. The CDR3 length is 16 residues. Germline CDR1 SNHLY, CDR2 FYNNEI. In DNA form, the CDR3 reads TGTGCCAGCAGTGATGGGTCCCCCATTAGCAATCAGCCCCAGCATTTT. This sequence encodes CASSDGSPISNQPQHF.

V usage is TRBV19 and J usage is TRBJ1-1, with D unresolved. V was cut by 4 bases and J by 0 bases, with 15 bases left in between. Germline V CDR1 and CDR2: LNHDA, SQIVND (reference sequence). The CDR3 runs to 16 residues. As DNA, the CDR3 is TGTGCCAGTAGTAGTACGTCAATCGGGGTGAACACTGAAGCTTTCTTT. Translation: CASSSTSIGVNTEAFF.

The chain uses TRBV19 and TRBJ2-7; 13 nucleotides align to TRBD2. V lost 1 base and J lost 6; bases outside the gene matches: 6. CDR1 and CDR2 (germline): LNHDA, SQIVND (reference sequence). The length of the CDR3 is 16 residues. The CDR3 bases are TGTGCCAGTAGTATAGTTCCCGGGACTAGCGGGATCGAGCAGTACTTC. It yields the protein CASSIVPGTSGIEQYF.

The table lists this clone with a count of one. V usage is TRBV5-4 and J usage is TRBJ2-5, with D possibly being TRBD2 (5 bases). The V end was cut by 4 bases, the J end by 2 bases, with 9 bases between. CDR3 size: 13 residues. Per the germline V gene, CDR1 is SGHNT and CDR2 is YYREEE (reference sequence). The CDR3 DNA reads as TGTGCCAGCAGCACGGGAACTCAAGAGACCCAGTACTTC. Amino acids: CASSTGTQETQYF.

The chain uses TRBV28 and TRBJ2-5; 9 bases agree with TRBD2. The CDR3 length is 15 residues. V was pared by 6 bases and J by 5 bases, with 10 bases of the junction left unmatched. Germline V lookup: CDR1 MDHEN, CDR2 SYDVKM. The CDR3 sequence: CASRLVIAGVETQYF. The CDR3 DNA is TGTGCCAGCAGATTGGTAATAGCGGGAGTGGAGACCCAGTACTTC.

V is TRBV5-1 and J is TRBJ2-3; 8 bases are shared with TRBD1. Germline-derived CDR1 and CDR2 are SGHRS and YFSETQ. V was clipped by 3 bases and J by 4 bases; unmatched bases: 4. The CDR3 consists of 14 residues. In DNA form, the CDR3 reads TGCGCCAGCAGCTCCGGACAGGGCGCAGATACGCAGTATTTT. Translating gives CASSSGQGADTQYF.

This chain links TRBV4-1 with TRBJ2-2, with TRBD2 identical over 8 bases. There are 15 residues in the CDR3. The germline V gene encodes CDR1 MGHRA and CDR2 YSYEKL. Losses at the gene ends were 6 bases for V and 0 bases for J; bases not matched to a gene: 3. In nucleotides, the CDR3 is TGCGCCAGCAGTCTAGCGGGCGCGAACACCGGGGAGCTGTTTTTT. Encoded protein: CASSLAGANTGELFF.

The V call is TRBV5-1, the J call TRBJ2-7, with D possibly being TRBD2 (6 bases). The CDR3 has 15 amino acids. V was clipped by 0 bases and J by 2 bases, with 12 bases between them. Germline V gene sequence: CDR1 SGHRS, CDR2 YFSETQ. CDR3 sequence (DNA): TGCGCCAGCAGCTTGGGCCCGGGACTTACCTACGAGCAGTACTTC. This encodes CASSLGPGLTYEQYF.

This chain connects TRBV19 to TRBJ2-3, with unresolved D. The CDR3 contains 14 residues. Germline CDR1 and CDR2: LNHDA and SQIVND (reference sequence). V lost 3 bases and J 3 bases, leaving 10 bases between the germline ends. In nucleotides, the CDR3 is TGTGCCAGTAGTATTATCGGCGGTACAGATACGCAGTATTTT. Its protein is CASSIIGGTDTQYF.

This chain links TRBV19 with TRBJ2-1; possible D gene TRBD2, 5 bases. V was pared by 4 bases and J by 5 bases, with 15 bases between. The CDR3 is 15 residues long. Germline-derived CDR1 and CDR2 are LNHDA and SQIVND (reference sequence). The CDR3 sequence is CASSTRPRRNNEQFF. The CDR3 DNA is TGTGCCAGTAGTACGAGACCTAGGAGGAACAATGAGCAGTTCTTC.

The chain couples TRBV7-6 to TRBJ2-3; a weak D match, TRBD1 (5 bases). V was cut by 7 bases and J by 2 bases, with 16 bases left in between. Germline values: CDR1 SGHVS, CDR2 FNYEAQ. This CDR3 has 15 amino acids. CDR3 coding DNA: TGTGCCAGCACCCCATGGGGCGGTTCCACAGATACGCAGTATTTT. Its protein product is CASTPWGGSTDTQYF. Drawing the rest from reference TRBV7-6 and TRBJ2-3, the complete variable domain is GAGVSQSPRYKVTKRGQDVALRCDPISGHVSLYWYRQALGQGPEFLTYFNYEAQQDKSGLPNDRFSAERPEGSISTLTIQRTEQRDSAMYRCASTPWGGSTDTQYFGPGTRLTVL.